This record covers a single T cell receptor (beta chain). Antigen unknown. This CDR3 has 15 amino acids. Germline V gives CDR1 DFQATT, CDR2 SNEGSKA (reference sequence). Losses at the gene ends were 3 bases for V and 4 bases for J; bases not matched to a gene: 5. These data belong to a study of response to subunit inactivated influenza vaccine. Study outcomes and limitations: That few new T cells are recruited by each seasonal influenza vaccination was the authors' suggestion.

TCRdb independently ran MiXCR on the RT-PCR reads; one entry per CDR3 protein. The table lists around 570,000 distinct CDR3 sequences, approximately 7.7% of them singletons, with over 10% in the top ten. The chain links TRBV20-1 to TRBJ2-7, with 14 positions matching TRBD2. The receptor comes from a man aged 50 to 69 who received an inactivated influenza vaccine. The sequencing here drew on PBMCs from blood, taken 23 months after vaccination. The CDR3 DNA is TGCAGTGCTAGCAGGACTAGCGGGGGGATATACGAGCAGTACTTC. Translation: CSASRTSGGIYEQYF.